The T cell receptor beta chain under discussion was sequenced for a study of blood T cells in healthy people across ages. Study-wide background: About one barcoded beta molecule per two T cells came from capture by template switching. Findings and limits, study-wide: The study regarded diversity estimates from one million T cells as underestimates. Possibly, changes in expanded clonotypes were confounded because donor CMV status was unknown.

A second PCR, run for about 7 to 11 cycles, used a sample-barcoded 5' primer plus a J-beta primer mix. TCRdb processed the 5' RACE reads anew with MiXCR; each CDR3 protein has one entry. The sample lists about 970,000 distinct CDR3 sequences, roughly 51% occurring once. For this clonotype: What it binds is not known.

The CDR3 has 13 residues. V was cut by 2 bases and J by 9 bases, with 14 bases left in between. The germline V gene has CDR1 DFQATT and CDR2 SNEGSKA (reference sequence). This clonotype was sampled from an older woman in good health. The chain recombines TRBV20-1 with TRBJ2-1; a weak D match, TRBD2 (5 bases). The sample taken for sequencing was blood. CDR3 in amino acids: CSARFLALGEQFF. The DNA of the CDR3 is TGCAGTGCTAGATTTCTAGCCTTGGGTGAGCAGTTCTTC.